These T cell receptor beta chains were read from a single sample in a study of CD8 T cells in ankylosing spondylitis. TCRdb re-derived calls from the 5' RACE reads in MiXCR, one entry per CDR3 protein. The sample yields 300,000 to 400,000 distinct CDR3 sequences, around 10% seen once. The sequencing input was blood, either unsorted or a sorted T cell fraction (not recorded which). These receptors all stem from a female donor with ankylosing spondylitis or in good health (not recorded which). Each CDR3 is given with its conserved first and last residue. A D gene is named only where the DNA matches it firmly. The size field is filled for only some rows; it gives once, few, many or a size class.

TRBD1 | TRBJ1-1 | few | TRBV20-1 | CSARDGTANTEAFF | TGCAGTGCTAGAGATGGGACAGCGAACACTGAAGCTTTCTTT
- | TRBJ2-2 | - | TRBV6-2/TRBV6-3 | CASTRGALTGELFF | TGTGCCAGCACCAGGGGGGCTTTGACCGGGGAGCTGTTTTTT
TRBD2 | TRBJ2-1 | - | TRBV20-1 | CCARGVPLAGTYNEQFF | TGCTGTGCTAGAGGAGTTCCACTAGCGGGGACCTACAATGAGCAGTTCTTC
TRBD1 | TRBJ1-2 | - | TRBV10-3 | CATGGQVYGYTF | TGTGCCACCGGGGGACAGGTGTACGGCTACACCTTC
- | TRBJ2-2 | few | TRBV5-1 | CASSPGTYAGELFF | TGCGCCAGCAGCCCAGGGACGTACGCAGGGGAGCTGTTTTTT
- | TRBJ1-1 | - | TRBV15 | CATSRDYLLGGENTEAFF | TGTGCCACCAGCAGAGATTATCTGTTGGGGGGGGAGAACACTGAAGCTTTCTTT
TRBD1 | TRBJ2-2 | many | TRBV29-1 | CSVGQGADTGELFF | TGCAGCGTAGGACAGGGGGCTGACACCGGGGAGCTGTTTTTT
TRBD1 | TRBJ2-1 | few | TRBV18 | CASSPGSQGARRSEQFF | TGTGCCAGCTCACCCGGTTCACAGGGGGCGCGGCGTAGTGAGCAGTTCTTC
TRBD1 | TRBJ2-5 | many | TRBV24-1 | CATSDRWTGEWEHQETQYF | TGTGCCACCAGTGACCGATGGACAGGGGAATGGGAGCACCAAGAGACCCAGTACTTC
TRBD2 | TRBJ2-5 | many | TRBV9 | CASSVGGGPTYQETQYF | TGTGCCAGCAGCGTGGGCGGGGGGCCTACGTACCAAGAGACCCAGTACTTC
TRBD1 | TRBJ2-1 | few | TRBV7-9 | CASSLVRTGDIQQFF | TGTGCCAGCAGCTTAGTAAGGACAGGGGATATCCAGCAGTTCTTC
- | TRBJ2-3 | many | TRBV20-1 | CSASLLGSSTDTQYF | TGCAGTGCCTCCCTACTGGGGTCTTCCACAGATACGCAGTATTTT
- | TRBJ2-5 | - | TRBV7-9 | CASSFTPGVQETQYF | TGTGCCAGCAGCTTCACCCCAGGGGTCCAAGAGACCCAGTACTTC
TRBD2 | TRBJ2-1 | many | TRBV29-1 | CSVEVEGPSGNQFF | TGCAGCGTTGAAGTAGAAGGGCCTAGCGGGAATCAGTTCTTC
TRBD1 | TRBJ1-3 | many | TRBV5-1 | CASSSGQGGNTIYF | TGCGCCAGCAGCTCAGGACAGGGGGGAAACACCATATATTTT
- | TRBJ1-5 | - | TRBV7-2 | CASSLAGSIHPQHF | TGTGCCAGCAGCTTAGCGGGCAGTATTCACCCCCAGCATTTT
TRBD1 | TRBJ1-1 | few | TRBV5-1 | CASSLGGTVGAFF | TGCGCCAGCAGCTTGGGTGGGACAGTCGGAGCTTTCTTT
TRBD2 | TRBJ2-2 | many | TRBV28 | CASSLSGVGTGELFF | TGTGCCAGCAGCCTAAGCGGGGTTGGAACCGGGGAGCTGTTTTTT
TRBD2 | TRBJ2-7 | few | TRBV7-2 | CASSIKRGPYEQYF | TGTGCCAGCAGCATCAAGCGGGGGCCCTACGAGCAGTACTTC
- | TRBJ1-1 | - | TRBV12-3/TRBV12-4 | CASSLKGGGTEAFF | TGTGCCAGCAGTTTGAAGGGCGGGGGCACTGAAGCTTTCTTT
TRBD2 | TRBJ2-3 | many | TRBV4-2 | CASSPGTSGVSLTDTQYF | TGTGCCAGCAGCCCCGGGACTAGCGGGGTGTCTCTCACAGATACGCAGTATTTT
- | TRBJ2-5 | - | TRBV28 | CASSTDQVRETQYF | TGTGCCAGCAGCACCGACCAGGTCCGAGAGACCCAGTACTTC
- | TRBJ1-2 | many | TRBV7-2 | CASSLNPFRSGYGYTF | TGTGCCAGCAGCTTAAATCCGTTCAGGTCTGGTTATGGCTACACCTTC
- | TRBJ1-3 | few | TRBV28 | CASSLGAAAGTIYF | TGTGCCAGCAGTTTAGGAGCAGCGGCGGGCACCATATATTTT
- | TRBJ1-1 | - | TRBV30 | CAWSGGRRFVKAFF | TGTGCCTGGAGTGGCGGCAGGAGATTCGTTAAAGCTTTCTTT
TRBD1 | TRBJ2-7 | few | TRBV5-1 | CASSLARQGSFVTYEQYF | TGCGCCAGCAGCTTGGCGCGACAGGGAAGTTTTGTGACCTACGAGCAGTACTTC
TRBD1 | TRBJ1-6 | few | TRBV7-2 | CASSFRGSYNSPLHF | TGTGCCAGCAGCTTCAGGGGGTCCTATAATTCACCCCTCCACTTT
TRBD2 | TRBJ2-5 | - | TRBV11-2 | CASSPRLAGVETQYF | TGTGCCAGCAGCCCTCGACTAGCGGGAGTCGAGACCCAGTACTTC
- | TRBJ1-2 | - | TRBV7-2 | CASTIWESPRGYTF | TGTGCCAGCACCATATGGGAGTCGCCGAGGGGCTACACCTTC
- | TRBJ1-1 | many | TRBV25-1 | CASRQTGRGSEAFF | TGTGCCAGCAGGCAAACAGGGAGAGGATCTGAAGCTTTCTTT
- | TRBJ2-4 | - | TRBV12-3/TRBV12-4 | CASSFFSGGGSGNIQYF | TGTGCCAGCAGTTTCTTTTCCGGGGGTGGAAGCGGAAACATTCAGTACTTC
TRBD1 | TRBJ2-2 | many | TRBV29-1 | CSVEQGAGELFF | TGCAGCGTTGAACAGGGGGCCGGGGAGCTGTTTTTT
TRBD1 | TRBJ2-1 | - | TRBV4-1 | CASSHPRDRVTDNEHFF | TGCGCCAGCAGCCATCCCAGGGACAGGGTTACCGACAATGAGCATTTCTTC
TRBD1 | TRBJ2-1 | many | TRBV12-3/TRBV12-4 | CASRNTGAYEQFF | TGTGCCAGCAGAAATACAGGGGCATATGAGCAGTTCTTC
TRBD1 | TRBJ2-1 | many | TRBV5-1 | CASSTQGASNEQFF | TGCGCCAGCAGCACACAGGGGGCGTCCAATGAGCAGTTCTTC
- | TRBJ2-2 | many | TRBV20-1 | CSASHRTGELFF | TGCAGTGCTAGTCACCGCACCGGGGAGCTGTTTTTT
- | TRBJ2-1 | many | TRBV5-1 | CASSLKQTHGEQFF | TGCGCCAGCAGCTTGAAACAGACCCACGGTGAGCAGTTCTTC